This T cell receptor beta chain was obtained from a study of blood T cells in healthy people across ages. General study results and limits: Roughly linearly, TCR beta diversity per million T cells fell as age increased.

Through a sample-barcoded 5' primer and a J-beta primer mix, a second PCR was run for roughly 7 to 12 cycles. MiXCR, run by TCRdb on the 5' RACE reads, gives a single entry per CDR3 protein. Of under 800,000 distinct CDR3 sequences listed, around 21% are singletons. Germline-derived CDR1 and CDR2 are DFQATT and SNEGSKA (reference sequence). The ends lost 0 bases at V and 2 bases at J; junction bases unmatched: 12. The CDR3 has 18 amino acids. This clonotype is a singleton in its sample. Antigen unknown. Caucasian individuals from Russia who were healthy and aged 6 to 90 acted as donors. This sequence originates from a man aged 65-85 years in good health. The sample was blood. The chain joins TRBV20-1 to TRBJ2-7; TRBD2 matches at 11 bases. CDR3 nucleotides: TGCAGTGCTAGAGATAAGATCGGGACTAGCGGTTCAACCTACGAGCAGTACTTC. Encoded protein: CSARDKIGTSGSTYEQYF.